The 12 T cell receptor beta chains given below trace back to one sample, sequenced in a study of regulatory T cells in long-lasting Graves disease. According to the study, TCR beta libraries were built with iRepertoire HTBI primers and CDR3-region Arm-PCR. From the multiplex PCR reads, TCRdb called clonotypes with MiXCR, one entry per CDR3 protein. The sample holds 400,000 to 500,000 distinct CDR3 sequences, 12% to 15% seen once. The time point is: newly diagnosed GD, antithyroid drugs for less than 3 months. Making the TCR library involved RNA that had been extracted from PBMCs. Another study also made use of these data, one on T cells in Graves' hyperthyroidism and ophthalmopathy.

Sequencing was performed on peripheral blood mononuclear cells (PBMCs), taken at new diagnosis, from a patient treated with antithyroid drugs. Every receptor here comes from a woman aged 50 to 60 with Graves disease.

The gene calls are TRBV19 and TRBJ1-1, with D uncertain. Germline V gene data show CDR1 as LNHDA and CDR2 as SQIVND (reference sequence). Between the trimmed V and J ends, which lost 7 bases and 4 bases, there was a span of 16 bases. The CDR3 contains 14 residues. In nucleotides, the CDR3 is TGTGCCAGTATCTCGGGCCGGACGGCCACTGAAGCTTTCTTT. Translated, it gives CASISGRTATEAFF. Variable domain in full (rest from reference TRBV19 and TRBJ1-1): DGGITQSPKYLFRKEGQNVTLSCEQNLNHDAMYWYRQDPGQGLRLIYYSQIVNDFQKGDIAEGYSVSREKKESFPLTVTSAQKNPTAFYLCASISGRTATEAFFGQGTRLTVV.

The chain combines TRBV5-1 with TRBJ2-2; 7 bases agree with TRBD1. This CDR3 is built from 19 residues. V lost 3 bases, J lost 0 bases, and 14 bases stayed unmatched. Germline lookup yields CDR1 SGHRS and CDR2 YFSETQ. CDR3 DNA: TGCGCCAGCAGCTCCCACCCCGGACAGGCCTACGCGAACACCGGGGAGCTGTTTTTT. Amino acid sequence: CASSSHPGQAYANTGELFF.

The chain couples TRBV30 to TRBJ2-1, with D perhaps matching TRBD2 (6 bases). The CDR3 runs 17 residues. Trimming removed 3 bases from V and 6 bases from J, with 24 bases in between. Germline loops: CDR1 GTSNPN, CDR2 SVGIG (reference sequence). The CDR3 bases are TGTGCCTGGAGCTCTCTGGGGGGAGGCGGGATAGTCAATGAGCAGTTCTTC. Translation: CAWSSLGGGGIVNEQFF. The full variable domain, its missing parts supplied by reference TRBV30 and TRBJ2-1, is SQTIHQWPATLVQPVGSPLSLECTVEGTSNPNLYWYRQAAGRGLQLLFYSVGIGQISSEVPQNLSASRPQDRQFILSSKKLLLSDSGFYLCAWSSLGGGGIVNEQFFGPGTRLTVL.

CDR3 amino acids: CASRSPGTSGTSTDTQYF. CDR3 nucleotide sequence: TGCGCCAGCAGGTCCCCCGGGACTAGCGGGACTAGCACAGATACGCAGTATTTT. The gene calls are TRBV5-1 and TRBJ2-3; TRBD2 matches 13 bases. Trimming at V came to 5 bases and at J to 0 bases, leaving 9 bases not matched to a gene. Germline V lookup: CDR1 SGHRS, CDR2 YFSETQ. The CDR3 sequence is 18 residues long.

This clonotype has ten or more counts. The chain uses TRBV28 and TRBJ1-4; D gene unclear. The germline V and J ends were trimmed by 6 bases and 0 bases, with 5 bases remaining between them. The CDR3 is 13 residues long. From germline, CDR1 is MDHEN and CDR2 SYDVKM. The CDR3 protein is CASRVTTNEKLFF. For the CDR3, the DNA is TGTGCCAGCAGAGTCACAACTAATGAAAAACTGTTTTTT.

This clonotype has a count of ten or more. This chain links TRBV6-1 with TRBJ2-7, with D possibly being TRBD1 (6 bases). The CDR3 runs to 15 residues. Trimming pared 8 bases from V and 3 bases from J, leaving 20 bases between. CDR1 and CDR2 from the germline V gene are MNHNS and SASEGT. The CDR3 DNA follows: TGTGCCAGCGGGAAGACCAGGACAGTTCTCTACGAGCAGTACTTC. Protein product: CASGKTRTVLYEQYF.

This clonotype was counted at least ten times. The V gene is TRBV7-3, the J gene TRBJ1-1, with D tentatively TRBD1 (5 bases). The CDR3 contains 14 residues. Trimming stripped 5 bases from V and 1 base from J, with 11 bases between. Germline V gene data show CDR1 as SGHTA and CDR2 as FQGTGA. The DNA for the CDR3 is TGTGCCAGCAGCCCCAGCACAGGGAACACTGAAGCTTTCTTT. It yields the protein CASSPSTGNTEAFF. The full variable domain, rest sourced from reference TRBV7-3 and TRBJ1-1, is GAGVSQTPSNKVTEKGKYVELRCDPISGHTALYWYRQSLGQGPEFLIYFQGTGAADDSGLPNDRFFAVRPEGSVSTLKIQRTERGDSAVYLCASSPSTGNTEAFFGQGTRLTVV.

This clonotype was observed at least ten times. This rearrangement joins TRBV12-3 or TRBV12-4 to TRBJ2-7; 12 nucleotides match TRBD1. This CDR3 is built from 15 residues. The trim removed 5 bases at V and 6 bases at J, leaving 8 bases unmatched. CDR3 region: CASSLYGTGGVEQYF. DNA of the CDR3: TGTGCCAGCAGTCTTTACGGGACAGGGGGCGTCGAGCAGTACTTC.

In its sample, this clonotype was seen many times. V usage is TRBV2 and J usage is TRBJ2-1; D remains unclear. The CDR3 runs 16 residues. The ends were cut back, 8 bases at V and 4 bases at J, with 21 bases in the middle. CDR1 SNHLY and CDR2 FYNNEI come from the germline V gene. CDR3 sequence (DNA): TGTGCCAGCCCTGGGGAAGGTTCCCTCTCGTACAATGAGCAGTTCTTC. It yields the protein CASPGEGSLSYNEQFF. Drawing the rest from reference TRBV2 and TRBJ2-1, the complete variable domain is EPEVTQTPSHQVTQMGQEVILRCVPISNHLYFYWYRQILGQKVEFLVSFYNNEISEKSEIFDDQFSVERPDGSNFTLKIRSTKLEDSAMYFCASPGEGSLSYNEQFFGPGTRLTVL.

This clonotype showed up many times. The J gene is TRBJ1-6, the V gene TRBV28; D unclear. The CDR3 covers 14 residues. The germline V gene has CDR1 MDHEN and CDR2 SYDVKM. V was clipped by 4 bases and J by 9 bases, with 13 bases between them. CDR3 DNA sequence: TGTGCCAGCAGTTCCGGAGAGCTGGGTTCACCCCTCCACTTT. Its protein product is CASSSGELGSPLHF. The full variable domain, completed using reference TRBV28 and TRBJ1-6, is DVKVTQSSRYLVKRTGEKVFLECVQDMDHENMFWYRQDPGLGLRLIYFSYDVKMKEKGDIPEGYSVSREKKERFSLILESASTNQTSMYLCASSSGELGSPLHFGNGTRLTVT.

This clonotype was seen many times. The chain uses TRBV10-1 and TRBJ2-3; D unclear. The CDR3 is 14 amino acids. V shed 3 bases and J shed 2 bases, with 9 bases lying between them. CDR1 WNHNN and CDR2 SYGVQD come from the germline V gene (reference sequence). The CDR3 nucleotides are TGCGCCAGCAGTGATTACGGCCTCACAGATACGCAGTATTTT. It codes for CASSDYGLTDTQYF.

The table lists this clonotype with many counts. The chain carries TRBV18 and TRBJ2-1, with 7 positions matching TRBD1. The V and J ends lost 3 bases and 1 base, in that order; junction bases with no gene match: 0. Per the germline V gene, CDR1 is KGHSH and CDR2 is LQKENI. CDR3 length: 14 residues. This CDR3 reads CASSPDRSYNEQFF. In DNA form, the CDR3 reads TGTGCCAGCTCACCGGACAGGTCCTACAATGAGCAGTTCTTC.